The rows below give T cell receptor beta chains drawn from one sample of a study of vaccination and CD4 T cells after COVID-19. From the PCR reads, TCRdb called clonotypes with MiXCR, one entry per CDR3 protein. The sample carries about 20,000 distinct CDR3 sequences, 45% to 55% recorded once. These receptors have no identified antigens. The specimen sequenced was CD4+ T cells from blood, cultured in vitro. All receptors come from a human donor who had recovered from COVID-19. CDR3s include the opening cysteine and the closing phenylalanine or tryptophan. The D gene is left open where the match is weak. The size of a clone is reported for some rows only, either as once, few or many, or as a class for expanded clones.

j_call clone_size d_call v_call cdr3_nt cdr3_aa
TRBJ1-1 few NA TRBV28 TGTGCCAGCAGTTTATTCCCCAGAGGGGCTTTCTTT CASSLFPRGAFF
TRBJ2-5 few TRBD2 TRBV27 TGTGCCAGCAGTTTCGCTAGCGGATCCGGGGAGACCCAGTACTTC CASSFASGSGETQYF
TRBJ2-3 few TRBD2 TRBV2 TGTGCCAGCAGCCGAACTAGCGGGGGGGCCAAAGATACGCAGTATTTT CASSRTSGGAKDTQYF
TRBJ2-5 few NA TRBV19 TGTGCCAGTAGCTTCACTAGAGATGAGACCCAGTACTTC CASSFTRDETQYF
TRBJ2-3 NA TRBD2 TRBV20-1 TGCAGTGCTCCCGCCAGCGGGACCACAGATACGCAGTATTTT CSAPASGTTDTQYF
TRBJ2-7 NA NA TRBV10-3 TGTGCCATCAGTGAGTCGACGCACGAGCAGTACTTC CAISESTHEQYF
TRBJ2-5 NA TRBD2 TRBV27 TGTGCCAGCAGTTTGGGGGGGTGGGAGACCCAGTACTTC CASSLGGWETQYF
TRBJ2-1 NA NA TRBV28 TGTGCCAGCAGACCAGTGGTGGGCAATGAGCAGTTCTTC CASRPVVGNEQFF
TRBJ2-2 few NA TRBV7-2 TGTGCCAGCAGCTTAGTCCCAGAGGGCACCGGGGAGCTGTTTTTT CASSLVPEGTGELFF
TRBJ1-5 NA NA TRBV5-1 TGCGCCAGCAGCTTCGAACCTCTAAGCAATCAGCCCCAGCATTTT CASSFEPLSNQPQHF
TRBJ1-1 NA NA TRBV5-4 TGTGCCAGCAGACTCGACAGGAACACTGAAGCTTTCTTT CASRLDRNTEAFF
TRBJ1-5 few NA TRBV19 TGTGCCAGTAGTACGGGACGGCGCAATCAGCCCCAGCATTTT CASSTGRRNQPQHF
TRBJ2-7 NA TRBD1 TRBV6-1 TGTGCCAGCAGTGACCGACAGGGTCCCTACGAGCAGTACTTC CASSDRQGPYEQYF
TRBJ2-3 NA NA TRBV20-1 TGTTCCGCGGATCTCACAGATACGCAGTATTTT CSADLTDTQYF
TRBJ2-2 NA NA TRBV7-6 TGTGCCAGCAGCTTAGCGGGGGTTTACACCGGGGAGCTGTTTTTT CASSLAGVYTGELFF
TRBJ1-4 few TRBD1 TRBV6-1 TGTGCCAGCAGCCGGGACAGCAATGAAAAACTGTTTTTT CASSRDSNEKLFF
TRBJ1-2 NA TRBD1 TRBV5-8 TGTGCCAGCAGCTTGTTACTTGGGACAGGGACGAGCTATGGCTACACCTTC CASSLLLGTGTSYGYTF
TRBJ2-1 NA TRBD2 TRBV20-1 TGCAGTGTTGGGCGGACTAGCGGGCCTAGTGAGCAGTTCTTC CSVGRTSGPSEQFF
TRBJ1-2 NA NA TRBV10-3 TGTGCCATCAGTGAGGCAGGGCTGTCGTATGGCTACACCTTC CAISEAGLSYGYTF
TRBJ1-1 few TRBD1 TRBV25-1 TGTGCCAGCAGTGAAGCAGGGGGGGGAGACACTGAAGCTTTCTTT CASSEAGGGDTEAFF
TRBJ2-3 NA TRBD1 TRBV11-1 TGTGCCAGCAGACACAGGGGGTCCGGCACAGATACGCAGTATTTT CASRHRGSGTDTQYF
TRBJ2-5 NA NA TRBV30 TGTGCCTGGAGTGTACTAGGAGGGGGCGGTGGGGAGACCCAGTACTTC CAWSVLGGGGGETQYF
TRBJ2-3 NA TRBD2 TRBV5-4 TGTGCCAGCAGCCCCGGGACTAGCGTCACAGATACGCAGTATTTT CASSPGTSVTDTQYF
TRBJ1-5 few NA TRBV19 TGTGCCAGTAACCCCGGGAGCAATCAGCCCCAGCATTTT CASNPGSNQPQHF
TRBJ1-2 NA NA TRBV24-1 TGTGCCACCCAGATCGGACCCAACTATGGCTACACCTTC CATQIGPNYGYTF
TRBJ1-4 NA NA TRBV20-1 TGCAGTGCTAGATACAGTGAAAAACTGTTTTTT CSARYSEKLFF
TRBJ2-7 few NA TRBV6-2/TRBV6-3 TGTGCCAGCAGTTATCCCCCATACGAGCAGTACTTC CASSYPPYEQYF
TRBJ1-2 few NA TRBV20-1 TGCAGTGCTAGAGATAGTAATTCGGGCTATGGCTACACCTTC CSARDSNSGYGYTF
TRBJ2-7 NA TRBD2 TRBV20-1 TGCAGTGCTAGAATTCCTAGCGGGGGGAACTACGAGCAGTACTTC CSARIPSGGNYEQYF
TRBJ1-2 few NA TRBV7-9 TGTGCCAGCAGCTTAGAAGGGGCAGTCTATGGCTACACCTTC CASSLEGAVYGYTF
TRBJ1-5 NA NA TRBV19 TGTGCCAGTAGAGAGGTCCCCGGGGGTCAGCCCCAGCATTTT CASREVPGGQPQHF
TRBJ2-7 NA TRBD1 TRBV5-5 TGTGCCAGCAGCACCGGACAGGGGGCGAGGTACGAGCAGTACTTC CASSTGQGARYEQYF
TRBJ1-2 NA NA TRBV7-2 TGTGCCAGCAGCTTCGGGGTCTATGGCTACACCTTC CASSFGVYGYTF
TRBJ1-5 NA NA TRBV24-1 TGTGCCACCCAGGACAGCCCCAATCAGCCCCAGCATTTT CATQDSPNQPQHF
TRBJ2-5 once NA TRBV19 TGTGCCAGTCGCAGCCGGACCCTGGTGCAAGAGACCCAGTACTTC CASRSRTLVQETQYF
TRBJ2-2 NA NA TRBV10-1 TGCGCCAGCAGTGAGAAAGGCATCCTTGGGACCGGGGAGCTGTTTTTT CASSEKGILGTGELFF
TRBJ1-1 NA NA TRBV19 TGTGCCAGTAAAACAGGAGGCTGGAACACTGAAGCTTTCTTT CASKTGGWNTEAFF
TRBJ1-2 NA NA TRBV7-9 TGTGCCAGCAGCTCCAAACAGGGACTCTACTATGGCTACACCTTC CASSSKQGLYYGYTF
TRBJ2-6 NA NA TRBV5-1 TGCGCCAGCAGCTTGGCGGACGTCTCTGGGGCCAACGTCCTGACTTTC CASSLADVSGANVLTF
TRBJ2-7 once NA TRBV6-1 TGTGCCAGCAGCCCGACCCACCCGTTGGGGGAGCAGTACTTC CASSPTHPLGEQYF
TRBJ1-5 few TRBD1 TRBV6-1 TGTGCCAGCCGCAGGGGGCCGGATAATAGCAATCAGCCCCAGCATTTT CASRRGPDNSNQPQHF
TRBJ2-7 few TRBD1 TRBV27 TGTGCCAGCAGCCCCGACAGGGCGTTAACCTACGAGCAGTACTTC CASSPDRALTYEQYF
TRBJ1-2 NA NA TRBV7-8 TGTGCCAGCAGCTTAACGGTTTCTAACTATGGCTACACCTTC CASSLTVSNYGYTF
TRBJ2-7 NA NA TRBV7-9 TGTGCCAGCAGCTTAGGGCAGCTAGGACCTTACGAGCAGTACTTC CASSLGQLGPYEQYF
TRBJ2-1 NA NA TRBV20-1 TGCAGTGGGGGTGACCTGATGCGCCTCAGCTCCTACAATGAGCAGTTCTTC CSGGDLMRLSSYNEQFF
TRBJ2-3 NA NA TRBV20-1 TGCAGTGCCTGGTGGCTAACTAACACCTCTAGCACAGATACGCAGTATTTT CSAWWLTNTSSTDTQYF
TRBJ1-6 NA NA TRBV20-1 TGCAGTGCTAGAGGTCCCGGCGGGGGGAGCTCCTATAATTCACCCCTCCACTTT CSARGPGGGSSYNSPLHF
TRBJ1-1 few NA TRBV7-3 TGTGCCAGCAGCGCTCAGGGGAACACTGAAGCTTTCTTT CASSAQGNTEAFF
TRBJ1-5 NA TRBD1 TRBV6-1 TGTGCCAGCGGACCACGGGACAGGGGGCTGGGGCAGCCCCAGCATTTT CASGPRDRGLGQPQHF
TRBJ2-5 NA NA TRBV6-1 TGTGCCAGCAGTGAACAGGGGTGGGGAGGAGAGACCCAGTACTTC CASSEQGWGGETQYF
TRBJ1-4 NA NA TRBV27 TGTGCCAGCAGTGAACGGGCCCACGGGGAAAAACTGTTTTTT CASSERAHGEKLFF
TRBJ1-5 NA NA TRBV6-5 TGTGCCAGCAGTTACTCGGTGGATCAGCCCCAGCATTTT CASSYSVDQPQHF
TRBJ2-5 NA NA TRBV20-1 TGCAGTGCTACGAGAATACTAGCTGAGACCCAGTACTTC CSATRILAETQYF
TRBJ2-1 NA TRBD2 TRBV7-7 TGTGCTAGCAGCTTCCCCCCGCCTAGCGGGGGGGACAATGAGCAGTTCTTC CASSFPPPSGGDNEQFF